One sample yielded the 18 T cell receptor beta chains listed below, sequenced in a study of T cell responses to AZD1222 COVID-19 vaccine (dated by TCRdb to the early 2020s). In light of the paper, this sample's time point label describes: baseline before first vaccination. Libraries were prepared through the immunoSEQ multiplex PCR assay. TCRdb provides this immuneACCESS table in a form limited to in-frame rearrangements. Some clones are lacking; in checked studies, under half of them reflect an unresolved V gene, and why the rest are absent is not known. Counted in this sample were 130,000 or so clones; 75% to 95% of them appeared once. Of the sample, about 7.1% is held by the ten largest clones. The sequencing here drew on peripheral blood, taken on day 0 of AZD1222 vaccination. The receptors shown here come from an adult in good health.

This clone was counted between two and nine times. The chain has TRBV5-4 and TRBJ2-5; perhaps TRBD2 as D (5 bases). The germline V gene encodes CDR1 SGHNT and CDR2 YYREEE (reference sequence). The CDR3 is 13 residues long. V lost 1 base and J lost 14, with 18 bases in between. The CDR3 DNA follows: TGTGCCAGCAGCTTGTACGGAGGCCCCAGTTCATACTTC. This translates into CASSLYGGPSSYF.

The J gene is TRBJ1-1, the V gene TRBV11-2; no clear D. CDR1 is SGHAT, CDR2 FQNNGV, per germline. The V end was cut by 3 bases, the J end by 3 bases, with 5 bases between. The CDR3 is made up of 12 amino acids. CDR3 loop: CASSFPYTEAFF. CDR3 in DNA: TGTGCCAGCAGCTTCCCCTACACTGAAGCTTTCTTT. The whole variable domain, remainder taken from reference TRBV11-2 and TRBJ1-1, is EAGVAQSPRYKIIEKRQSVAFWCNPISGHATLYWYQQILGQGPKLLIQFQNNGVVDDSQLPKDRFSAERLKGVDSTLKIQPAKLEDSAVYLCASSFPYTEAFFGQGTRLTVV.

With regard to this clone: This sample includes further DNA sequences coding for the same CDR3. This chain connects TRBV27 to TRBJ2-5; 7 nucleotides agree with TRBD1. The length of the CDR3 is 14 residues. Trimming cost V 3 bases and J 1 base; bases outside gene matches: 2. CDR1 and CDR2 from the germline V gene are MNHEY and SMNVEV (reference sequence). The CDR3 region has the DNA TGTGCCAGCAGTTTGAACAGGGGCCAAGAGACCCAGTACTTC. It translates to CASSLNRGQETQYF.

The chain couples TRBV10-3 to TRBJ2-1; D is ambiguous. Germline lookup yields CDR1 ENHRY and CDR2 SYGVKD. V lost 4 bases, J lost 2 bases, and 15 bases lay in between. The CDR3 length is 16 residues. The CDR3 DNA reads as TGTGCCATCAGTGTCGAGGCTCAAGCGACCTACAATGAGCAGTTCTTC. Translating gives CAISVEAQATYNEQFF.

The V call is TRBV29-1, the J call TRBJ1-4; D possibly corresponds to TRBD1 (5 bases). V was shortened by 5 bases and J by 4 bases, with 8 bases between the two germline ends. CDR1 and CDR2 (germline): SQVTM, ANQGSEA. This CDR3 is built from 12 residues. DNA for the CDR3: TGCAGCGTTCATGACAGTAATGAAAAACTGTTTTTT. This translates into CSVHDSNEKLFF. Using reference TRBV29-1 and TRBJ1-4 for the parts outside the CDR3, the full variable domain is SAVISQKPSRDICQRGTSLTIQCQVDSQVTMMFWYRQQPGQSLTLIATANQGSEATYESGFVIDKFPISRPNLTFSTLTVSNMSPEDSSIYLCSVHDSNEKLFFGSGTQLSVL.

This chain joins TRBV9 and TRBJ1-2, with TRBD1 as a possible D gene (5 bases). Germline-derived CDR1 and CDR2 are SGDLS and YYNGEE. The CDR3 sequence is 13 residues long. V lost 0 bases to trimming and J lost 6 bases, with 9 bases between them. CDR3 bases: TGTGCCAGCAGCGTAGTTATAGGGGATGGCTACACCTTC. This encodes CASSVVIGDGYTF.

The chain uses TRBV7-2 and TRBJ1-2; D is unresolved. Germline-derived CDR1 and CDR2 are SGHTA and FQGNSA. The CDR3 length is 13 residues. V lost 3 bases and J 4 bases, leaving 9 bases between the germline ends. The CDR3: CASSFTGSYGYTF. The DNA for the CDR3 is TGTGCCAGCAGCTTCACGGGAAGCTATGGCTACACCTTC.

The chain employs TRBV7-9 and TRBJ2-2; D gene ambiguous. Germline assignment: CDR1 SEHNR and CDR2 FQNEAQ (reference sequence). The CDR3 is 17 residues long. V lost 2 bases, J lost 1 base, and 14 bases lay in between. This CDR3 reads CASSLRVRDGNTGELFF. CDR3 bases: TGTGCCAGCAGCTTAAGGGTGAGAGACGGGAACACCGGGGAGCTGTTTTTT. Combining the CDR3 with reference TRBV7-9 and TRBJ2-2 gives the whole variable domain DTGVSQNPRHKITKRGQNVTFRCDPISEHNRLYWYRQTLGQGPEFLTYFQNEAQLEKSRLLSDRFSAERPKGSFSTLEIQRTEQGDSAMYLCASSLRVRDGNTGELFFGEGSRLTVL.

Written as DNA, the CDR3 is TGCGCCAGCAGTGGAGTAGCAGCACCCACCCCCCGTGGTGGTGAGCAGTTCTTC. Translated: CASSGVAAPTPRGGEQFF. V usage is TRBV10-1 and J usage is TRBJ2-1; D uncertain. Germline CDR1 reads WNHNN; CDR2 reads SYGVQD (reference sequence). CDR3 length equals 18 residues. The V gene lost 4 bases and the J gene lost 9 bases, with 28 bases spanning the gap.

This clone was found once. This chain links TRBV28 with TRBJ1-1; 7 bases match TRBD1. Germline V gene data show CDR1 as MDHEN and CDR2 as SYDVKM. CDR3 length: 12 residues. The trim removed 8 bases at V and 7 bases at J, leaving 7 bases unmatched. CDR3 coding DNA: TGTGCCAGCGGCACAGGGGCGGGTGAAGCTTTCTTT. Translation gives CASGTGAGEAFF.

The chain recombines TRBV7-9 with TRBJ1-5; 7 bases agree with TRBD1. Germline CDR1 and CDR2: SEHNR and FQNEAQ (reference sequence). The ends lost 4 bases at V and 3 bases at J; junction bases unmatched: 6. The CDR3 is made up of 15 amino acids. CDR3 in DNA: TGTGCCAGCAGCTACCCGGGACAGAACAATCAGCCCCAGCATTTT. Protein: CASSYPGQNNQPQHF.

V is TRBV5-1 and J is TRBJ2-7; TRBD1 might be the D (5 bases). V was trimmed by 5 bases and J by 3 bases, leaving 9 bases between them. The CDR3 is made up of 12 amino acids. Germline V gene sequence: CDR1 SGHRS, CDR2 YFSETQ. This CDR3 reads CASRGASYEQYF. The CDR3 coding sequence is TGCGCCAGCAGAGGGGCCAGCTACGAGCAGTACTTC.

V and J are TRBV30 and TRBJ2-2; D gene ambiguous. CDR1 is GTSNPN, CDR2 SVGIG, per germline (reference sequence). CDR3 length: 14 residues. V was clipped by 3 bases and J by 0 bases, with 8 bases between them. The CDR3 region has the DNA TGTGCCTGGAGAAATTCAGCGAACACCGGGGAGCTGTTTTTT. Its protein product is CAWRNSANTGELFF.

This clone appeared a single time. CDR3 sequence: CASSLGGVKKGSNSPLHF. The CDR3 DNA sequence: TGTGCCAGCAGCTTAGGGGGGGTGAAGAAGGGAAGTAATTCACCCCTCCACTTT. The chain links TRBV7-9 to TRBJ1-6, with a possible D match to TRBD1 (5 bases). V was clipped by 1 base and J by 6 bases, with 19 bases between them. Germline CDR1 is SEHNR and CDR2 is FQNEAQ (reference sequence). CDR3 size: 18 residues.

This chain joins TRBV11-2 and TRBJ1-1; D possibly corresponds to TRBD1 (6 bases). Germline V CDR1 and CDR2: SGHAT, FQNNGV. V was shortened by 5 bases and J by 5 bases, with 12 bases between the two germline ends. The CDR3 consists of 13 residues. In nucleotides, the CDR3 is TGTGCCAGCAGCAATCCCAGGGGAACTGAAGCTTTCTTT. Translated: CASSNPRGTEAFF.

This chain connects TRBV15 to TRBJ2-2; TRBD1 matches at 12 bases. Germline V gene lookup returns CDR1 LNHNV and CDR2 YYDKDF (reference sequence). CDR3 length: 16 residues. The trim removed 5 bases at V and 4 bases at J, leaving 5 bases unmatched. The CDR3 region is CATSVGQGARTGELFF. The CDR3 DNA reads TGTGCCACCAGCGTGGGACAGGGGGCGCGCACCGGGGAGCTGTTTTTT.

V gene TRBV4-2 combines with J gene TRBJ2-3; the match to TRBD2 covers 9 bases. The CDR3 extends over 17 amino acids. Germline CDR1 LGHNA, CDR2 YNFKEQ. V dropped 2 bases and J dropped 1; count of bases not matched to a gene: 7. CDR3 in amino acids: CASSQFSGGKGTDTQYF. The DNA of the CDR3 is TGTGCCAGCAGCCAATTTAGCGGGGGTAAAGGCACAGATACGCAGTATTTT.

The CDR3 DNA sequence: TGTGCCAGCAGTTTACCAGCAGGGGGCGTTCTGTTCTATCAGCCCCAGCATTTT. Residues: CASSLPAGGVLFYQPQHF. J is TRBJ1-5 and V is TRBV28; 8 bases map to TRBD1. With 2 bases clipped from V and 5 bases from J, the junction kept 14 bases outside the gene matches. This CDR3 comprises 18 residues. Germline V gene sequence: CDR1 MDHEN, CDR2 SYDVKM.